These 9 T cell receptor gamma chains came from one sample sequenced in a study of Vδ1+ human thymocytes. These receptors have no known antigen. Study conclusions and caveats: Thymic TRG and TRD repertoires appeared highly polyclonal.

Sequences come from RNA converted to cDNA by reverse transcription. Pooled V-gene forward primers with one constant-region reverse primer generated the CDR3 amplicons by multiplex PCR. TCRdb called clones from the multiplex PCR reads again using CATT. The top ten clones hold around 1.9% of a sample with about 36,000 gamma-chain clones, around 20% of them seen once. Sequenced input: Vdelta1+ gamma-delta thymocytes from the thymus. Subset noted: FACS-sorted CD3+ TCRalphabeta- TCRVdelta1+ TCRVdelta2- thymocytes. The receptor source for this set is a girl under three years old who had congenital heart surgery.

V and J are TRGV2 and TRGJ1 or TRGJ2. Germline V gives CDR1 EGSNGY, CDR2 YDSYNSKV. Trimming cost V 0 bases and J 5 bases; bases outside gene matches: 10. The CDR3 consists of 15 residues. The CDR3 sequence is CATWDGPFPHYKKLF. DNA for the CDR3: TGTGCCACCTGGGACGGGCCCTTTCCTCATTATAAGAAACTCTTT.

This rearrangement joins TRGV2 to TRGJ1 or TRGJ2. Germline V gives CDR1 EGSNGY, CDR2 YDSYNSKV. The CDR3 extends over 14 amino acids. Trimming removed 4 bases from V and 5 bases from J; junction bases left unmatched: 11. In DNA, the CDR3 is TGTGCCACCTGGGAGCAGGGCGGGAATTATAAGAAACTCTTT. Protein: CATWEQGGNYKKLF.

This clone was picked up a small number of times. Other nucleotide sequences from this sample produce the same CDR3. The V gene is TRGV4, the J gene TRGJ1 or TRGJ2. V was clipped by 5 bases and J by 5 bases; unmatched bases: 3. The CDR3 runs to 11 residues. CDR1 is EGSTGY and CDR2 is YDSYTSSV in the germline V gene. This chain's CDR3 is CATWGDYKKLF. In DNA, the CDR3 is TGTGCCACCTGGGGAGATTATAAGAAACTCTTT.

V and J are TRGV8 and TRGJ1 or TRGJ2. Germline loops: CDR1 VENAVY, CDR2 YDSYNSRV. This CDR3 is 15 amino acids long. V dropped 9 bases and J dropped 9; count of bases not matched to a gene: 23. The CDR3 sequence: CATDCSGITRCKKLF. CDR3 coding DNA: TGTGCCACCGACTGTTCGGGGATCACCCGTTGTAAGAAACTCTTT.

The V call is TRGV2, the J call TRGJP1. Losses at the gene ends were 2 bases for V and 0 bases for J; bases not matched to a gene: 6. This CDR3 region has 16 residues. Germline assignment: CDR1 EGSNGY and CDR2 YDSYNSKV. The CDR3 DNA sequence: TGTGCCACCTGGGACGCCCATTATACCACTGGTTGGTTCAAGATATTT. Amino acids: CATWDAHYTTGWFKIF.

This clone was observed a few times. V and J are TRGV3 and TRGJ1 or TRGJ2. V lost 3 bases to trimming and J lost 4 bases; unmatched junction nucleotides: 9. The CDR3 contains 14 residues. Germline CDR1 reads VTNTFY; CDR2 reads YDVSTARD (reference sequence). The CDR3: CATWDSGKYYKKLF. CDR3 bases: TGTGCCACCTGGGACTCAGGAAAGTATTATAAGAAACTCTTT.

This rearrangement joins TRGV4 to TRGJP2. Germline CDR1 EGSTGY, CDR2 YDSYTSSV. The CDR3 is 15 amino acids. After removal of 2 bases from V and 3 bases from J, the junction contained 6 bases not matched to a gene. The CDR3 bases are TGTGCCACCTGGGATGAAAAATGTAGTGATTGGATCAAGACGTTT. This encodes CATWDEKCSDWIKTF.

There are a few counts of this clone. The V call is TRGV9, the J call TRGJ1 or TRGJ2. V lost 6 bases, J lost 5 bases, and 4 bases stayed unmatched. CDR1 and CDR2 (germline): GITISATS, ISYDGTV (reference sequence). The CDR3 covers 11 residues. The chain's CDR3 is CALWWDYKKLF. As DNA, the CDR3 is TGTGCCTTGTGGTGGGATTATAAGAAACTCTTT.

This chain links TRGV8 with TRGJ1 or TRGJ2. The junction had 12 bases not matched to a gene; V was cut back by 4 bases and J by 9 bases. The CDR3 contains 13 residues. Germline V CDR1 and CDR2: VENAVY, YDSYNSRV. The DNA of the CDR3 is TGTGCCACCTGGGACTTTAGCGGGTCTAAGAAACTCTTT. Amino acid sequence: CATWDFSGSKKLF.